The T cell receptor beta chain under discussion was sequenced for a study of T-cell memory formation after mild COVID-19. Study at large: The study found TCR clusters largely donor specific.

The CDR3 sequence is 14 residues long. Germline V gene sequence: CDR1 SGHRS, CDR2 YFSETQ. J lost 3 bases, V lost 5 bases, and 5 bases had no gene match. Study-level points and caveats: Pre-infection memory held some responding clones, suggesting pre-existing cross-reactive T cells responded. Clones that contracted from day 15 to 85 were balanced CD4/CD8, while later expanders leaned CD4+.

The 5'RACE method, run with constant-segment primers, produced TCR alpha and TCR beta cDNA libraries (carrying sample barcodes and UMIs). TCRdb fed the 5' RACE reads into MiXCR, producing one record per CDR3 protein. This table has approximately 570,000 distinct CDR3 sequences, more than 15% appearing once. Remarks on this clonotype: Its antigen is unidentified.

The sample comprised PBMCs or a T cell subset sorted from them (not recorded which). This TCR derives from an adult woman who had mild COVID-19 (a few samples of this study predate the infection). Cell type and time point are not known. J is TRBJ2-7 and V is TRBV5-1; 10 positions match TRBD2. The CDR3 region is CASRRTSGVYEQYF. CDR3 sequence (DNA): TGCGCCAGCAGAAGGACTAGCGGAGTCTACGAGCAGTACTTC.